The 13 T cell receptor beta chains given below trace back to one sample, sequenced in a study of blood T cell repertoires in COVID-19. Clones were sequenced by immunoSEQ multiplex PCR, and TCRdb holds only the in-frame ones, with some missing. The sample includes 170,000 or so clones, roughly 78% seen only once; the top ten take 5% to 8.5%. Sequenced: peripheral blood. These receptors originate from a man between 65 and 85 years old with active or convalescent COVID-19.

This clone has a count of ten or more. This chain joins TRBV11-2 and TRBJ2-2, with 11 bases matching TRBD1. Germline V gives CDR1 SGHAT, CDR2 FQNNGV. The CDR3 sequence is 15 residues long. The V gene end was trimmed by 5 bases and the J gene end by 3 bases; junction bases not matched to a gene: 2. The CDR3, as DNA: TGTGCCAGCAGCGGACAGGGGGCCTACACCGGGGAGCTGTTTTTT. This codes for CASSGQGAYTGELFF.

The chain is built from TRBV27 and TRBJ2-7; tentative D call: TRBD2 (6 bases). Trimming took 1 base from V and 0 from J, leaving 19 bases between them. CDR1 and CDR2 from the germline V gene are MNHEY and SMNVEV (reference sequence). The CDR3 length is 18 residues. CDR3 DNA sequence: TGTGCCAGCAGTTTATTTACTCTGAGTAGCGGAACCTCCTACGAGCAGTACTTC. It yields the protein CASSLFTLSSGTSYEQYF.

This chain joins TRBV6-4 and TRBJ1-2; the match to TRBD1 covers 10 bases. This CDR3 has 15 amino acids. Looked up from germline, CDR1 is MRHNA and CDR2 is SNTAGT. J was trimmed by 4 bases and V by 4 bases; bases with no gene match: 6. The CDR3 DNA is TGTGCCAGCAGTGCCCGGACAGGGGGAATCTATGGCTACACCTTC. It translates to CASSARTGGIYGYTF.

J is TRBJ1-5 and V is TRBV7-8, with a possible D match to TRBD1 (6 bases). V was shortened by 5 bases and J by 3 bases, with 14 bases between the two germline ends. The CDR3 has 15 amino acids. Germline values: CDR1 SGHVS, CDR2 FQNEAQ. The CDR3 nucleotides read TGTGCCAGCAGCCCACAAACAGGGAACAATCAGCCCCAGCATTTT. It encodes CASSPQTGNNQPQHF.

This clone has a single count. CDR3 DNA: TGTGCCAGCAGCCTTGAAGACAGTTTGAACACTGAAGCTTTCTTT. The encoded protein is CASSLEDSLNTEAFF. This rearrangement joins TRBV6-6 to TRBJ1-1; a possible D gene is TRBD1 (5 bases). V lost 6 bases to trimming and J lost 0 bases, with 14 bases between them. Germline assignment: CDR1 MNHNY and CDR2 SVGAGI (reference sequence). CDR3 length: 15 residues.

J is TRBJ1-1 and V is TRBV30, with 7 nucleotides matching TRBD1. V shed 2 bases and J 1 base; nucleotides not matched to a gene: 7. Germline V gene lookup returns CDR1 GTSNPN and CDR2 SVGIG (reference sequence). CDR3 length equals 15 residues. The CDR3 sequence is CAWSYLDRENTEAFF. The DNA of the CDR3 is TGTGCCTGGAGTTACCTTGACAGGGAGAACACTGAAGCTTTCTTT.

The chain uses TRBV5-1 and TRBJ2-7; 8 nucleotides match TRBD2. In germline, CDR1 is SGHRS, CDR2 YFSETQ. This CDR3 is built from 13 residues. Trimming cost V 6 bases and J 1 base; bases outside gene matches: 3. The CDR3 is CASTRGDSYEQYF. The CDR3 bases are TGCGCCAGCACGCGGGGGGATTCCTACGAGCAGTACTTC.

The rearrangement links TRBV6-1 to TRBJ2-1; D may be TRBD1 (5 bases). Trimming took 3 bases from V and 0 from J, leaving 21 bases between them. Germline loops: CDR1 MNHNS, CDR2 SASEGT. The CDR3 length is 19 residues. CDR3 protein: CASSDSTATPFRSYNEQFF. The CDR3 coding sequence is TGTGCCAGCAGTGATTCGACAGCAACACCTTTTCGCTCCTACAATGAGCAGTTCTTC.

The chain joins TRBV5-1 to TRBJ2-1; 8 nucleotides agree with TRBD1. In germline, CDR1 is SGHRS, CDR2 YFSETQ. This CDR3 region has 14 residues. Unmatched junction bases numbered 2, after V lost 4 bases and J lost 2 bases. This CDR3 is CASSLTGAYNEQFF. The CDR3 DNA reads TGCGCCAGCAGCCTGACAGGGGCCTACAATGAGCAGTTCTTC.

The V gene is TRBV4-1, the J gene TRBJ2-5; D perhaps matches TRBD2 (6 bases). Trimming took 1 base from V and 5 from J, leaving 11 bases between them. The CDR3 is 14 amino acids. Germline V gives CDR1 MGHRA, CDR2 YSYEKL. The CDR3 DNA sequence: TGCGCCAGCAGCCAAGGCGGGGCCGGGGAGACCCAGTACTTC. This gives the protein CASSQGGAGETQYF.

The CDR3 coding sequence is TGTGCCAGCAGTTTATCCCGAGCCAAAAACATTCAGTACTTC. This translates into CASSLSRAKNIQYF. V usage is TRBV27 and J usage is TRBJ2-4, with D hard to call. V was pared by 0 bases and J by 0 bases, with 3 bases between. Germline CDR1 and CDR2: MNHEY and SMNVEV (reference sequence). The CDR3 contains 14 residues.

The chain is built from TRBV9 and TRBJ1-1, with 9 nucleotides matching TRBD1. Looked up from germline, CDR1 is SGDLS and CDR2 is YYNGEE. V lost 3 bases, J lost 1 base, and 7 bases stayed unmatched. CDR3 size: 16 residues. The CDR3: CASSGNRGPGNTEAFF. In DNA, the CDR3 is TGTGCCAGCAGCGGAAACAGGGGGCCGGGGAACACTGAAGCTTTCTTT.

V is TRBV7-2 and J is TRBJ2-5, with TRBD2 matching 8 bases. Germline V gene sequence: CDR1 SGHTA, CDR2 FQGNSA. Trimming took 10 bases from V and 7 from J; bases not matched to a gene: 11. The CDR3 totals 13 residues. The CDR3 loop reads CATLAGSSGTQYF. CDR3 nucleotide sequence: TGTGCCACATTAGCGGGGTCTAGTGGGACCCAGTACTTC.